The 19 T cell receptor beta chains presented below share a single source sample, sequenced in a study of OX40 agonist ivuxolimab in advanced cancers. The assay was immunoSEQ multiplex PCR, and TCRdb's table has in-frame clones only and misses some. The table shows roughly 20,000 clones, with 79% occurring only once. The sample here was CD4+ or CD8+ T cells sorted from blood, taken in a trial of the OX40 agonist ivuxolimab. The receptors shown here come from an adult with an advanced solid tumor such as melanoma, head and neck, liver or kidney cancer.

The V and J genes are TRBV7-9 and TRBJ1-2; tentative D call: TRBD1 (5 bases). The CDR3 spans 14 residues. Germline CDR1 is SEHNR and CDR2 is FQNEAQ (reference sequence). Trimming cost V 5 bases and J 3 bases, with 13 bases left between them. The CDR3 DNA reads TGTGCCAGCAGCCCATTTTCGGGGGACTATGGCTACACCTTC. Translation: CASSPFSGDYGYTF.

The V gene is TRBV7-9, the J gene TRBJ2-3; D may correspond to TRBD1 or TRBD2 (5 bases each). Germline V gene sequence: CDR1 SEHNR, CDR2 FQNEAQ (reference sequence). Trimming took off 1 base at V and 2 bases at J, with 10 bases between the two ends. The CDR3 loop spans 15 amino acids. The CDR3 region is CASSLGGTYTDTQYF. The DNA for the CDR3 is TGTGCCAGCAGCTTAGGGGGGACCTACACAGATACGCAGTATTTT. The full variable domain, in which reference TRBV7-9 and TRBJ2-3 provide the parts outside the CDR3, is DTGVSQNPRHKITKRGQNVTFRCDPISEHNRLYWYRQTLGQGPEFLTYFQNEAQLEKSRLLSDRFSAERPKGSFSTLEIQRTEQGDSAMYLCASSLGGTYTDTQYFGPGTRLTVL.

The sample holds a few counts of this clone. This sequence joins TRBV11-2 and TRBJ1-3; D might be TRBD1 (5 bases). The CDR3 consists of 16 residues. CDR1 and CDR2 (germline): SGHAT, FQNNGV. Trimming shortened V by 5 bases and J by 0 bases, and 14 bases separated the two germline ends. As DNA, the CDR3 is TGTGCCAGCAGCCAACAGGATTTATTCTCTGGAAACACCATATATTTT. Amino acids: CASSQQDLFSGNTIYF.

The chain recombines TRBV7-3 with TRBJ2-5; 8 bases are shared with TRBD2. Losses at the gene ends were 8 bases for V and 5 bases for J; bases not matched to a gene: 13. The length of the CDR3 is 15 residues. Germline V gene lookup returns CDR1 SGHTA and CDR2 FQGTGA. Here the CDR3 reads CASGRAGAAGETQYF. For the CDR3, the DNA is TGTGCCAGCGGAAGAGCGGGGGCGGCCGGGGAGACCCAGTACTTC.

The CDR3 nucleotides read TGTGCCAGCAGTTACTCAACCGGGTCAACCTACGAGCAGTACTTC. It encodes CASSYSTGSTYEQYF. This chain connects TRBV6-6 to TRBJ2-7; D not certain. This CDR3 comprises 15 residues. The V end was cut by 0 bases, the J end by 2 bases, with 11 bases between. CDR1 is MNHNY and CDR2 is SVGAGI in the germline V gene (reference sequence).

The chain uses TRBV7-9 and TRBJ1-5; unclear D gene. Trimming shortened V by 1 base and J by 4 bases, and 14 bases separated the two germline ends. Germline CDR1 SEHNR, CDR2 FQNEAQ (reference sequence). The CDR3 extends over 16 amino acids. The CDR3 reads CASSLVQVDGNQPQHF. The CDR3 nucleotides are TGTGCCAGCAGCTTAGTGCAGGTTGACGGTAATCAGCCCCAGCATTTT.

The rearrangement links TRBV5-1 to TRBJ2-7; 7 bases fit TRBD1. Looked up from germline, CDR1 is SGHRS and CDR2 is YFSETQ. The length of the CDR3 is 14 residues. V dropped 4 bases and J dropped 4; count of bases not matched to a gene: 8. CDR3 nucleotide sequence: TGCGCCAGCAGCGCCCCCGGGACAGATTACGAGCAGTACTTC. Its translation: CASSAPGTDYEQYF.

This chain joins TRBV6-5 and TRBJ2-7; 8 bases are a match to TRBD1. The CDR3 totals 15 residues. Germline trimming cut 5 bases from V and 0 bases from J; bases unmatched to any gene: 6. Germline CDR1 is MNHEY and CDR2 is SVGAGI. The CDR3 here is CASSGPTGASYEQYF. CDR3 sequence (DNA): TGTGCCAGCAGTGGTCCGACAGGGGCCTCCTACGAGCAGTACTTC.

The rearrangement uses TRBV9 and TRBJ2-2; D gene ambiguous. Trimming pared 0 bases from V and 1 base from J, leaving 4 bases between. This CDR3 is 14 amino acids long. Germline CDR1 is SGDLS and CDR2 is YYNGEE. This chain's CDR3 is CASSVDRNTGELFF. As DNA, the CDR3 is TGTGCCAGCAGCGTAGATAGGAACACCGGGGAGCTGTTTTTT. Full variable domain (remainder filled in from reference TRBV9 and TRBJ2-2): DSGVTQTPKHLITATGQRVTLRCSPRSGDLSVYWYQQSLDQGLQFLIQYYNGEERAKGNILERFSAQQFPDLHSELNLSSLELGDSALYFCASSVDRNTGELFFGEGSRLTVL.

This clone has at least ten counts. The chain links TRBV7-6 to TRBJ2-1, with D maybe TRBD2 (5 bases). The CDR3 is 12 residues long. V lost 5 bases to trimming and J lost 8 bases, with 10 bases between them. Germline CDR1 and CDR2: SGHVS and FNYEAQ. The CDR3 reads CASSDQRHEQFF. CDR3 in DNA: TGTGCCAGCAGCGACCAGCGGCATGAGCAGTTCTTC.

This clone was recorded once. This CDR3 reads CASKSWGAPVQAFF. The CDR3 DNA reads TGCGCCAGCAAGAGCTGGGGGGCTCCGGTCCAAGCTTTCTTT. The chain couples TRBV5-1 to TRBJ1-1, with D possibly TRBD1 on 6 matching bases. In germline, CDR1 is SGHRS, CDR2 YFSETQ. CDR3 size: 14 residues. Deletions cut 6 bases from V and 9 bases from J, with 21 bases between.

This rearrangement joins TRBV27 to TRBJ2-3; D not certain. The CDR3 is 15 amino acids. The germline V gene encodes CDR1 MNHEY and CDR2 SMNVEV (reference sequence). Trimming removed 0 bases at V and 1 base at J, with 8 bases between. As DNA, the CDR3 is TGTGCCAGCAGTTTATCGACGTGGGGCACAGATACGCAGTATTTT. It encodes CASSLSTWGTDTQYF.

The genes are TRBV28 and TRBJ1-3, with D possibly being TRBD1 (5 bases). CDR1 is MDHEN and CDR2 is SYDVKM in the germline V gene. The CDR3 runs to 14 residues. Trimming stripped 8 bases from V and 0 bases from J, with 11 bases between. Here the CDR3 reads CASRGHNSGNTIYF. The CDR3 coding sequence is TGTGCCAGCCGCGGACATAACTCTGGAAACACCATATATTTT.

The J gene is TRBJ1-5, the V gene TRBV9, with TRBD1 as a possible D gene (6 bases). This CDR3 has 14 residues. Germline values: CDR1 SGDLS, CDR2 YYNGEE. V lost 3 bases and J lost 6, with 13 bases in between. CDR3 loop: CASSEGTSSQPQHF. The CDR3 DNA reads TGTGCCAGCAGCGAGGGGACATCTTCTCAGCCCCAGCATTTT.

This clone was seen only once. The rearrangement uses TRBV28 and TRBJ2-2; the D is unclear. V lost 5 bases and J 6 bases, leaving 10 bases between the germline ends. In germline, CDR1 is MDHEN, CDR2 SYDVKM. The CDR3 has 13 amino acids. The CDR3 DNA reads as TGTGCCAGCAGTCCCCGGCAGGCCGGGGAGCTGTTTTTT. Encoded protein: CASSPRQAGELFF.

This clone was counted only a few times. This chain links TRBV4-3 with TRBJ2-2; 10 bases fit TRBD2. Trimming removed 7 bases from V and 5 bases from J; junction bases left unmatched: 7. The length of the CDR3 is 15 residues. From germline, CDR1 is LGHNA and CDR2 YSLEER. CDR3: CASNPTSGETGELFF. In DNA, the CDR3 is TGCGCCAGCAACCCAACTAGCGGGGAGACCGGGGAGCTGTTTTTT.

The V call is TRBV12-5, the J call TRBJ2-3; 7 nucleotides match TRBD2. V lost 1 base and J lost 2; bases outside the gene matches: 3. Germline assignment: CDR1 LGHNT and CDR2 FRNRAP. The CDR3 covers 15 residues. The CDR3 is CASGLDGGFTDTQYF. CDR3 sequence (DNA): TGTGCTAGTGGTTTGGACGGGGGGTTCACAGATACGCAGTATTTT.

The V call is TRBV4-1, the J call TRBJ2-5; 7 nucleotides match TRBD2. J lost 0 bases, V lost 4 bases, and 8 bases had no gene match. The CDR3 length is 16 residues. Per germline, CDR1 MGHRA and CDR2 YSYEKL. CDR3: CASSLGGGRYQETQYF. The CDR3, as DNA: TGCGCCAGCAGCCTTGGGGGAGGGAGGTACCAAGAGACCCAGTACTTC.

The CDR3 reads CASSNRGGYYNEQFF. In nucleotides, the CDR3 is TGTGCCAGCTCTAATCGGGGGGGCTACTACAATGAGCAGTTCTTC. The V and J genes are TRBV25-1 and TRBJ2-1, with TRBD2 matching 8 bases. V dropped 8 bases and J dropped 3; count of bases not matched to a gene: 9. The CDR3 is 15 amino acids. CDR1 is MGHDK and CDR2 is SYGVNS in the germline V gene.